This TCR beta chain was identified during a study of blood T cell repertoires in COVID-19. Germline V gene lookup returns CDR1 LGHNA and CDR2 YSLEER. The CDR3 consists of 16 residues. The junction had 8 bases not matched to a gene; V was cut back by 0 bases and J by 10 bases. In the authors' methods: Researchers report that nucleated cell counts were estimated from reference gene primer amplification. TCRdb keeps only in-frame clones here, not all; method: immunoSEQ multiplex PCR. V, J and clone size are taken as reported in that table, and D and trimming were inferred from the DNA itself. The data show 150,000 to 200,000 clones, about 75% seen once. This clone came up a few times.

This TCR was sampled from a woman aged 50 to 65 with active or convalescent COVID-19. The rearrangement uses TRBV4-3 and TRBJ1-6; 8 bases match TRBD1. Sequencing was done on a sample of peripheral blood. CDR3 protein: CASSQDRAGGGSPLHF. CDR3 sequence (DNA): TGCGCCAGCAGCCAAGATCGCGCAGGGGGCGGCTCACCCCTCCACTTT.